Listed here are 3 T cell receptor beta chains from one sample, sequenced in a study of tumor-infiltrating lymphocytes in localized non-small cell lung cancer. Profiled with immunoSEQ multiplex PCR; TCRdb holds only in-frame clones, not every one. The sample records 9,300 or so clones, approximately 71% being singletons. The sample taken for sequencing was uninvolved lung tissue not adjacent to the tumor. The receptors shown here come from a human donor with non-small cell lung cancer.

The gene calls are TRBV5-1 and TRBJ2-6; D is unresolved. Germline V gene lookup returns CDR1 SGHRS and CDR2 YFSETQ. The CDR3 sequence is 16 residues long. V lost 0 bases to trimming and J lost 1 base, with 8 bases between them. The CDR3 region is CASSLVGVSGANVLTF. The DNA of the CDR3 is TGCGCCAGCAGCTTGGTAGGCGTATCTGGGGCCAACGTCCTGACTTTC.

CDR3 sequence: CASSQGTVSSYEQYF. The CDR3 DNA is TGTGCCAGCAGCCAGGGGACTGTCAGCTCCTACGAGCAGTACTTC. The rearrangement uses TRBV4-2 and TRBJ2-7; weak D call: TRBD2 (6 bases). The V end was cut by 3 bases, the J end by 0 bases, with 12 bases between. The CDR3 length is 15 residues. CDR1 and CDR2 (germline): LGHNA, YNFKEQ.

The V call is TRBV10-3, the J call TRBJ2-1, with 7 bases fitting TRBD2. V lost 6 bases, J lost 8 bases, and 4 bases stayed unmatched. The CDR3 has 12 residues. The germline V gene has CDR1 ENHRY and CDR2 SYGVKD. CDR3 sequence (DNA): TGTGCCATCAGGGGAGGGTTATATGAGCAGTTCTTC. Translated: CAIRGGLYEQFF.